This TCR beta chain was captured by sequencing in a study of neoadjuvant anti-PD-1 for oral cavity cancer. The overall study: Most patients had three to four biweekly doses of 3 mg/kg nivolumab before resection.

This clone has a single count. Deletions cut 4 bases from V and 8 bases from J, with 11 bases between. The germline gives CDR1 SGHDT, CDR2 YYEEEE. The CDR3 has 12 amino acids. The table came from immunoSEQ multiplex PCR; TCRdb's copy has only in-frame clones and leaves some out. The profile covers 68,000 or so clones, with 70% to 90% appearing a single time and roughly 3.4% taken by the ten largest. The sample's time point: after neoadjuvant nivolumab, at surgical resection. The patients had HPV-negative, locally advanced oral cavity squamous cell carcinoma. The TCR was taken from a person aged 40 to 85 with oral cavity squamous cell carcinoma. This specimen was PBMCs, taken after nivolumab (anti-PD-1) treatment. The chain carries TRBV5-6 and TRBJ2-3, with D tentatively TRBD1 or TRBD2 (5 bases each). The CDR3 DNA reads as TGTGCCAGCAGCCAACATGGGGGTACGCAGTATTTT. Translating it yields CASSQHGGTQYF.